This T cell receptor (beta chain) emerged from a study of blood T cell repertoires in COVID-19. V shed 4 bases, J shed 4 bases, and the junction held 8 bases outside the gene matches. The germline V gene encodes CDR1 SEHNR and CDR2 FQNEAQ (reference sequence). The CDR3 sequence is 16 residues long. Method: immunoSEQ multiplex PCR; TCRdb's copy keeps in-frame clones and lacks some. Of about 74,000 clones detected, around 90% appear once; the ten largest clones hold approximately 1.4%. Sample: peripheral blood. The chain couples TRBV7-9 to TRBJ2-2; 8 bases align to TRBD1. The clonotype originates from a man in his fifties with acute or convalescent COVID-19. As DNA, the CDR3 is TGTGCCAGCAGCTCCCGGACAGGGTGGGCCACCGGGGAGCTGTTTTTT. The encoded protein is CASSSRTGWATGELFF.